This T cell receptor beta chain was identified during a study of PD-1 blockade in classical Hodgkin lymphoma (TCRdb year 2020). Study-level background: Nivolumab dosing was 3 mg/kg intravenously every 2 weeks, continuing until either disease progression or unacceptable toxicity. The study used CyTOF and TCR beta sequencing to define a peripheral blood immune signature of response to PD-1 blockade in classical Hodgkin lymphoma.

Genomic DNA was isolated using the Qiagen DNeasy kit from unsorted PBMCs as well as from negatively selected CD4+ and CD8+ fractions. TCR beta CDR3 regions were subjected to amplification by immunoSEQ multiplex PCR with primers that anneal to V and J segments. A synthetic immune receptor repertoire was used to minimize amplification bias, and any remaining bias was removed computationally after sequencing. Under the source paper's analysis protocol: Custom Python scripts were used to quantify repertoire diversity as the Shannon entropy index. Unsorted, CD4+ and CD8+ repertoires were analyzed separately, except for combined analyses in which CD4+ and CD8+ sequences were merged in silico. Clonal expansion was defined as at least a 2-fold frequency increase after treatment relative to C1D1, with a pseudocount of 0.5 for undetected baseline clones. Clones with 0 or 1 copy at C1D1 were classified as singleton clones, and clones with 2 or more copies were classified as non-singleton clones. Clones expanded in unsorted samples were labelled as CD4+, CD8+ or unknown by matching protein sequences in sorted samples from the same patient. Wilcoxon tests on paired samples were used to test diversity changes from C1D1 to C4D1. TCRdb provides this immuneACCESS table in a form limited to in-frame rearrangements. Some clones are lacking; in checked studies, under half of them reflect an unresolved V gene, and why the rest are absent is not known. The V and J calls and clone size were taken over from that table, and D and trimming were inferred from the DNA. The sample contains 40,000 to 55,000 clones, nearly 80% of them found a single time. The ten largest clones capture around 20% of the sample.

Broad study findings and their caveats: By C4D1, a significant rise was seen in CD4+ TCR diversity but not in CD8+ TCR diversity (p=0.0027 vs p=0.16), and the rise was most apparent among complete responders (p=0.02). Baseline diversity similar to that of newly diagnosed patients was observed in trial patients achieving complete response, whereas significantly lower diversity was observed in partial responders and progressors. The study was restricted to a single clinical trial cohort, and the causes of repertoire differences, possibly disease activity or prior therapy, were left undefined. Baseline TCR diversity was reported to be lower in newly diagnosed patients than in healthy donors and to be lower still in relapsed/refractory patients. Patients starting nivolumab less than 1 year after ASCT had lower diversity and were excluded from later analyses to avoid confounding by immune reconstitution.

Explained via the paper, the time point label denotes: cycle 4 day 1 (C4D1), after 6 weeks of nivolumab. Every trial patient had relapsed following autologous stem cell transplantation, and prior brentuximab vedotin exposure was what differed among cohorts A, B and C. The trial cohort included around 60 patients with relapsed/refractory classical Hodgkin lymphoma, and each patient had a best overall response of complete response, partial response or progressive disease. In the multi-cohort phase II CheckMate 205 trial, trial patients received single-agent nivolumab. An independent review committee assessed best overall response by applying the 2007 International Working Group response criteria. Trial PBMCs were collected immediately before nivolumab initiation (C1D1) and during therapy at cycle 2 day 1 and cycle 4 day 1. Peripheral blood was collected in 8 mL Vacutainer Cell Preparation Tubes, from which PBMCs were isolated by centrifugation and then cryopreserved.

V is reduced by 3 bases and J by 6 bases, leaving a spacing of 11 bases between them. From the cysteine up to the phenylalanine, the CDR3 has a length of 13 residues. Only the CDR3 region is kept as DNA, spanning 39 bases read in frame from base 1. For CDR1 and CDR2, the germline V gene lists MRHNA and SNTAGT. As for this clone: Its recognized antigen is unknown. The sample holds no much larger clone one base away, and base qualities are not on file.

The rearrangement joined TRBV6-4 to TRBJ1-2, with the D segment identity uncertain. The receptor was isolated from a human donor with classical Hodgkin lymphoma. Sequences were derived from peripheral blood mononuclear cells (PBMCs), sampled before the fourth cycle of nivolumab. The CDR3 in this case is CASSDGGIDGYTF. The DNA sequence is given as TGTGCCAGCAGTGATGGAGGGATTGATGGCTACACCTTC.